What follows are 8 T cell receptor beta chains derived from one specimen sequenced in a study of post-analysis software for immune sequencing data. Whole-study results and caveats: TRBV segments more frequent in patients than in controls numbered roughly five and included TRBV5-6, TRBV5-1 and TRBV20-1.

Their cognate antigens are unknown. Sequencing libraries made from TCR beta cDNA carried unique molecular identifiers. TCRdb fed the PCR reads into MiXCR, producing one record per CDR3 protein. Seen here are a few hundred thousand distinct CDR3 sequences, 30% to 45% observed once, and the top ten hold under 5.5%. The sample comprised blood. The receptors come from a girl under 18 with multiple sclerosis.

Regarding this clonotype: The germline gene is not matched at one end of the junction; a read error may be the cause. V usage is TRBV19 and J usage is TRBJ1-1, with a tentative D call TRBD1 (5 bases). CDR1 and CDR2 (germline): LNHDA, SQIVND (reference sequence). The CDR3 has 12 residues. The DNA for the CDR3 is TGCGTCACGCGGGGACTTTACACTGAAGCTTTCTTT. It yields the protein CVTRGLYTEAFF.

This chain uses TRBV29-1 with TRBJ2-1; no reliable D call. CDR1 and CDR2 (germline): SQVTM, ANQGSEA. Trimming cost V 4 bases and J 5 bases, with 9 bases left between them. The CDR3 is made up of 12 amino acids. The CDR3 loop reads CSVGLLHNEQFF. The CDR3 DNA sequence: TGCAGCGTTGGACTGCTACACAATGAGCAGTTCTTC.

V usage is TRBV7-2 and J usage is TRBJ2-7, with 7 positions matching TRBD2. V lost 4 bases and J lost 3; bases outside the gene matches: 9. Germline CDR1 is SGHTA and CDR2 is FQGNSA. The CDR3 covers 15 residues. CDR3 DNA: TGTGCCAGCAGCTCCATCTCAGCGGGATTCTACGAGCAGTACTTC. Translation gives CASSSISAGFYEQYF.

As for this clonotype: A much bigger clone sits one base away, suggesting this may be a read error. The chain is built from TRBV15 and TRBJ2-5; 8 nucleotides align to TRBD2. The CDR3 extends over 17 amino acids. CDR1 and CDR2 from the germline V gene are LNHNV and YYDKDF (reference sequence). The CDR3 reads CATSRDERGGRQETLYF. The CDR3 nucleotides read TGTGCCACCAGCAGAGATGAACGGGGGGGGCGCCAAGAGACCCTGTACTTC.

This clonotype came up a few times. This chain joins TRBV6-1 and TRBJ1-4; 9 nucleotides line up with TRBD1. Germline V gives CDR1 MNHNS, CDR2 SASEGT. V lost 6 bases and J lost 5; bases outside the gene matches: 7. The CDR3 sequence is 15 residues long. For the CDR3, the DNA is TGTGCCAGCAGCGACAGGGGGATTCTGAATGAAAAACTGTTTTTT. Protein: CASSDRGILNEKLFF.

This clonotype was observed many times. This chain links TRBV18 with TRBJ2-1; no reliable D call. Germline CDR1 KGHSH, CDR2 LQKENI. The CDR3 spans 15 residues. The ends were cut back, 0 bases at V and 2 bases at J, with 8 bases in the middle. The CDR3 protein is CASSPPHQPYNEQFF. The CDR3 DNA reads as TGTGCCAGCTCACCACCCCACCAGCCCTACAATGAGCAGTTCTTC.

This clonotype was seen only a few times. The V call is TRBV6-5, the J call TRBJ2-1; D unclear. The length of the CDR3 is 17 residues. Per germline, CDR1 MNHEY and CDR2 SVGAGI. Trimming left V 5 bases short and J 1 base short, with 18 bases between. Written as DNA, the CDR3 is TGTGCCAGCAGTCACGTCCGCGGTCTCCGGTCCTACAATGAGCAGTTCTTC. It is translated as CASSHVRGLRSYNEQFF.

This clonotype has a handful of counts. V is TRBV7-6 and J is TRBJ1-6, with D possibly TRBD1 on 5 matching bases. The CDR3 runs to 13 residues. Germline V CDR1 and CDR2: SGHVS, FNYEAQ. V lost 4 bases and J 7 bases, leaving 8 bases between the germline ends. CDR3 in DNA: TGTGCCAGCAGCTCCCGACAGAATTCACCCCTCCACTTT. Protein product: CASSSRQNSPLHF.